This T cell receptor beta chain was found in a study of T cell repertoires in cytomegalovirus infection. Study information: Public TCR beta signatures were indicative of both CMV infection and a matching HLA type. Study-level results: Cumulative public TCR beta family frequency identified carriers of CMV plus the relevant HLA. Dominating the ex vivo response were TCR beta clonotypes that were CMV-specific and HLA-C-restricted.

TCRdb re-analysed the reads in MiXCR, keeping a single row per CDR3 protein. The sample holds 350,000 to 550,000 distinct CDR3 sequences, approximately 32% seen once. On this clonotype itself: Its antigen is as yet unknown.

The sample was PBMCs. The receptor was derived from a human donor in good health (CMV status not recorded). Some clones in this sample may be carry-over from other donors' samples.

CDR3 protein: CAIILGLAGGSSYNEQFF. CDR3 in DNA: TGTGCCATCATCTTGGGACTAGCGGGGGGTAGCTCCTACAATGAGCAGTTCTTC. The chain is built from TRBV7-6 and TRBJ2-1; 15 nucleotides align to TRBD2. Trimming cost V 10 bases and J 0 bases; bases outside gene matches: 10. CDR1 SGHVS and CDR2 FNYEAQ come from the germline V gene. The CDR3 spans 18 residues. The whole variable domain, remainder taken from reference TRBV7-6 and TRBJ2-1, is GAGVSQSPRYKVTKRGQDVALRCDPISGHVSLYWYRQALGQGPEFLTYFNYEAQQDKSGLPNDRFSAERPEGSISTLTIQRTEQRDSAMYRCAIILGLAGGSSYNEQFFGPGTRLTVL.